The present TCR delta chain was sequenced within a study of gamma-delta T cells after stem cell transplantation. By its share, this clone is large (0.1 to 1%). The CDR3 has 15 residues. Germline V lookup: CDR1 GEAIGNYY, CDR2 EKD. V gave up 2 bases and J gave up 2 bases; unmatched junction bases: 2. TCRdb re-called the RT-PCR reads with CATT. The sample contains 740 or so delta-chain clones, roughly a fifth of which appear only once. This receptor was identified in a human donor. It is not recorded whose cells these are; they may come from a transplant donor. The sequenced sample was gamma-delta T cells. V usage is TRDV2 and J usage is TRDJ1, with TRDD3 matching over 12 bases. The CDR3 loop reads CACDILGDTTDKLIF. Here the CDR3 DNA reads TGTGCCTGTGACATACTGGGGGATACAACCGATAAACTCATCTTT.